This T cell receptor beta chain was recorded in a study of T cells in Graves' hyperthyroidism and ophthalmopathy. As concerns this clonotype: Its antigen is not identified.

Broader study findings: The model forecast ophthalmopathy, anticipating it by a median approximately 6.2 months before onset.

Orbital computed tomography, thyroid ultrasound, serum thyroxine and TRAb, and clinical symptoms together informed the diagnoses. RNA transcripts yielded amplified TCR beta CDR3 regions. TCR CDR3 regions were first amplified by RT-PCR with HTBI primers. One entry per CDR3 protein, called by TCRdb with MiXCR from the multiplex PCR reads. The sample carries approximately 630,000 distinct CDR3 sequences, about a sixth recorded once. Trimming took off 0 bases at V and 4 bases at J, with 7 bases between the two ends. Germline CDR1 SGDLS, CDR2 YYNGEE. This CDR3 contains 13 residues. The origin of this receptor is a woman in her twenties or thirties with Graves' hyperthyroidism. Material: blood. This sequence joins TRBV9 and TRBJ2-5; D not resolved. The CDR3 reads CASSVDGGETQYF. The DNA for the CDR3 is TGTGCCAGCAGCGTAGATGGTGGAGAGACCCAGTACTTC.